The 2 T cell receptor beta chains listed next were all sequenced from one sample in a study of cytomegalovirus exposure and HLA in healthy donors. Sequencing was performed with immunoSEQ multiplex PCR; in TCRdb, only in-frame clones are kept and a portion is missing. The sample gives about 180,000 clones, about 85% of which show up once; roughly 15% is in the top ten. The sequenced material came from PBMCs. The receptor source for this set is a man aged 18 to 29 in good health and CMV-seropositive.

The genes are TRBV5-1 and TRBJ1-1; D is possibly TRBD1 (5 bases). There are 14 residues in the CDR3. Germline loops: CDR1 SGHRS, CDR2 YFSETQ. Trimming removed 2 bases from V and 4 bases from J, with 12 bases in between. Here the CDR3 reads CASSFRGGVTEAFF. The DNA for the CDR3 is TGCGCCAGCAGCTTCCGGGGGGGGGTCACTGAAGCTTTCTTT. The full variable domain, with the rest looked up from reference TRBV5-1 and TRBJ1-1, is KAGVTQTPRYLIKTRGQQVTLSCSPISGHRSVSWYQQTPGQGLQFLFEYFSETQRNKGNFPGRFSGRQFSNSRSEMNVSTLELGDSALYLCASSFRGGVTEAFFGQGTRLTVV.

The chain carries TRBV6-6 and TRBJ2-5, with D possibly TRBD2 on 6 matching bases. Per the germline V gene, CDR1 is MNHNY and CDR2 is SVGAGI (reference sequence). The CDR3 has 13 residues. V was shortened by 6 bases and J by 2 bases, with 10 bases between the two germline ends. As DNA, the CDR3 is TGTGCCAGCAGCCGACTAGAACAAGAGACCCAGTACTTC. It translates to CASSRLEQETQYF.